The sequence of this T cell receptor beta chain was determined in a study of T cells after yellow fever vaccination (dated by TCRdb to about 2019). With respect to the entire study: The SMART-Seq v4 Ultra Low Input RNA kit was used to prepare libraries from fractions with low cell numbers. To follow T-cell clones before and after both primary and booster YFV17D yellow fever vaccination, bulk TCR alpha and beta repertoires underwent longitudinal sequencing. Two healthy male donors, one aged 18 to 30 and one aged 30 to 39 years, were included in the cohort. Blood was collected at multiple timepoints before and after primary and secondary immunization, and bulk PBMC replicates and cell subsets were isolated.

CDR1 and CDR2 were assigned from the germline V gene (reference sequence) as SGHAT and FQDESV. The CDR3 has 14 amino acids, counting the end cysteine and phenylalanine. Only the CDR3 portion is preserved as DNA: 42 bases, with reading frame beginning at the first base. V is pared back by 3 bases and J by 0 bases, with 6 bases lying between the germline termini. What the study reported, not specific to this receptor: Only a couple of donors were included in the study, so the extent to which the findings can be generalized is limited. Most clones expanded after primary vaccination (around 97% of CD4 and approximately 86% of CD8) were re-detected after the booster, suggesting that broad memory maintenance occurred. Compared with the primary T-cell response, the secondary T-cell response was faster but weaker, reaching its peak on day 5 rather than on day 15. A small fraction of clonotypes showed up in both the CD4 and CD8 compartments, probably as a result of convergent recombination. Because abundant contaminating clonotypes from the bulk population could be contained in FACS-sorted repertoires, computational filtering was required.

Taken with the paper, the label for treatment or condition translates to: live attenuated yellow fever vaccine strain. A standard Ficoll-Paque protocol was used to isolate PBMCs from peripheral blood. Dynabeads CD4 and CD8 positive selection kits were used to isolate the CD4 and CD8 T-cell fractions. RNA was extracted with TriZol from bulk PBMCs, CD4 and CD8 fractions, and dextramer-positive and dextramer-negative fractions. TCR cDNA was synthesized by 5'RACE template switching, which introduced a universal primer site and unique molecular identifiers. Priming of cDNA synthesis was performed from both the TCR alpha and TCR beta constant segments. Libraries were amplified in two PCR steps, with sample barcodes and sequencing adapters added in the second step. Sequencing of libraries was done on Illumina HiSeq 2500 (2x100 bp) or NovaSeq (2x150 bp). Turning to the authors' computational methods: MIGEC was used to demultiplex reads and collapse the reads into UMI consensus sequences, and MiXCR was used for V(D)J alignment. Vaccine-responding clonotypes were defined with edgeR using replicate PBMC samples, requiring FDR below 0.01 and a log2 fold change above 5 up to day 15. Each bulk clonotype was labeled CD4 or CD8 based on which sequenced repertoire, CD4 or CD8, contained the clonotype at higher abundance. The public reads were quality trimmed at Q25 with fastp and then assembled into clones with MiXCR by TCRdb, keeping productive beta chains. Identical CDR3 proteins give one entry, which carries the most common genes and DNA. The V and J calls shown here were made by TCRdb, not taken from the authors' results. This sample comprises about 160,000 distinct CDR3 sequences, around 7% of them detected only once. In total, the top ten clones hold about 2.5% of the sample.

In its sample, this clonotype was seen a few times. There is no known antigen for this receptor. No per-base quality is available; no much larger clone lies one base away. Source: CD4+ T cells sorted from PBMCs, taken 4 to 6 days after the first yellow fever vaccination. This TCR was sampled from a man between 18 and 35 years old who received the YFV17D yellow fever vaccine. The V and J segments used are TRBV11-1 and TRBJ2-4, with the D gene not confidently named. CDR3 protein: CASSFIGAKNIQYF. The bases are TGTGCCAGCAGCTTTATAGGAGCCAAAAACATTCAGTACTTC.